The rows below give T cell receptor beta chains drawn from one sample of a study of blood T cell repertoires in COVID-19. Clones were sequenced by immunoSEQ multiplex PCR, and TCRdb holds only the in-frame ones, with some missing. The sample has about 170,000 clones, about 83% seen once; the top ten hold 2.5% to 3%. What was sequenced was peripheral blood. These receptors came from a woman at least 80 years old with COVID-19, enrolled during active disease. Each CDR3 is given with its conserved first and last residue. Fields, in order: clone size, D gene, J gene, V gene, CDR3 protein, CDR3 DNA. D genes are given only for firm matches. Rows may omit the clone size; those that give it use once, few, many or a size class.

clone_size: NA
d_call: NA
j_call: TRBJ1-2
v_call: TRBV11-1
cdr3_aa: CASSQRQGTNGYTF
cdr3_nt: TGTGCCAGCAGCCAAAGGCAGGGAACTAATGGCTACACCTTC

clone_size: NA
d_call: TRBD2
j_call: TRBJ2-1
v_call: TRBV30
cdr3_aa: CAWNPFRLAGGEVYNEQFF
cdr3_nt: TGTGCCTGGAATCCATTCCGACTAGCGGGAGGGGAGGTCTACAATGAGCAGTTCTTC

clone_size: NA
d_call: TRBD1
j_call: TRBJ2-5
v_call: TRBV9
cdr3_aa: CASSPSAQGHQETQYF
cdr3_nt: TGTGCCAGCAGCCCATCGGCACAGGGGCATCAAGAGACCCAGTACTTC

clone_size: once
d_call: NA
j_call: TRBJ2-5
v_call: TRBV24-1
cdr3_aa: CATSDPYRGETQYF
cdr3_nt: TGTGCCACCAGTGACCCGTATCGAGGGGAGACCCAGTACTTC

clone_size: NA
d_call: TRBD1
j_call: TRBJ2-4
v_call: TRBV11-2
cdr3_aa: CASSLAGTGRNIQYF
cdr3_nt: TGTGCCAGCAGCTTAGCCGGGACAGGGAGGAACATTCAGTACTTC

clone_size: NA
d_call: NA
j_call: TRBJ1-5
v_call: TRBV2
cdr3_aa: CASSDSGVRGQPQHF
cdr3_nt: TGTGCCAGCAGTGATAGCGGGGTAAGAGGACAGCCCCAGCATTTT

clone_size: NA
d_call: NA
j_call: TRBJ1-5
v_call: TRBV6-2/TRBV6-3
cdr3_aa: CASSYVQGYDNQPQHF
cdr3_nt: TGTGCCAGCAGTTACGTGCAGGGGTACGACAATCAGCCCCAGCATTTT

clone_size: NA
d_call: NA
j_call: TRBJ1-2
v_call: TRBV27
cdr3_aa: CASSMTGRAYGYTF
cdr3_nt: TGTGCCAGCAGTATGACAGGTAGAGCCTATGGCTACACCTTC

clone_size: once
d_call: NA
j_call: TRBJ2-7
v_call: TRBV6-1
cdr3_aa: CASSDRAGQSYEQYF
cdr3_nt: TGTGCCAGCAGTGATAGGGCAGGACAATCCTACGAGCAGTACTTC

clone_size: NA
d_call: NA
j_call: TRBJ2-1
v_call: TRBV2
cdr3_aa: CASEGPGYNEQFF
cdr3_nt: TGTGCCAGCGAAGGGCCGGGGTACAATGAGCAGTTCTTC

clone_size: NA
d_call: NA
j_call: TRBJ1-4
v_call: TRBV28
cdr3_aa: CASATGGEKLFF
cdr3_nt: TGTGCCAGTGCGACAGGCGGCGAAAAACTGTTTTTT

clone_size: NA
d_call: TRBD2
j_call: TRBJ2-7
v_call: TRBV2
cdr3_aa: CASSENLAGGSYEQYF
cdr3_nt: TGTGCCAGCAGTGAGAATCTAGCGGGGGGCTCCTACGAGCAGTACTTC

clone_size: NA
d_call: NA
j_call: TRBJ2-3
v_call: TRBV7-3
cdr3_aa: CASSPHSTDTQYF
cdr3_nt: TGTGCCAGCAGCCCCCATAGCACAGATACGCAGTATTTT

clone_size: NA
d_call: NA
j_call: TRBJ2-3
v_call: TRBV3-1/TRBV3-2
cdr3_aa: CASSPPTGELGTDTQYF
cdr3_nt: TGTGCCAGCAGCCCACCTACGGGGGAGCTGGGGACAGATACGCAGTATTTT

clone_size: NA
d_call: TRBD2
j_call: TRBJ2-1
v_call: TRBV27
cdr3_aa: CASSLFSGRGNEQFF
cdr3_nt: TGTGCCAGCAGTTTATTTAGCGGGAGGGGTAATGAGCAGTTCTTC

clone_size: NA
d_call: NA
j_call: TRBJ1-2
v_call: TRBV12-3/TRBV12-4
cdr3_aa: CASSFGVYGYTF
cdr3_nt: TGTGCCAGCAGTTTTGGAGTTTATGGCTACACCTTC

clone_size: NA
d_call: NA
j_call: TRBJ1-1
v_call: TRBV27
cdr3_aa: CASAALGGNTEAFF
cdr3_nt: TGTGCCAGCGCCGCCCTGGGGGGGAACACTGAAGCTTTCTTT

clone_size: NA
d_call: NA
j_call: TRBJ2-3
v_call: TRBV5-6
cdr3_aa: CASSLGYRAPDTQYF
cdr3_nt: TGTGCCAGCAGCTTGGGCTACAGGGCTCCAGATACGCAGTATTTT

clone_size: NA
d_call: NA
j_call: TRBJ1-5
v_call: TRBV19
cdr3_aa: CASSIDFSNQPQHF
cdr3_nt: TGTGCCAGTAGTATCGACTTTAGCAATCAGCCCCAGCATTTT

clone_size: NA
d_call: NA
j_call: TRBJ2-7
v_call: TRBV10-1
cdr3_aa: CASRGPGTSAEQYF
cdr3_nt: TGCGCCAGCAGAGGCCCCGGGACTTCGGCCGAGCAGTACTTC

clone_size: NA
d_call: NA
j_call: TRBJ2-1
v_call: TRBV21-1
cdr3_aa: CASSTRTGDRGEQFF
cdr3_nt: TGTGCCAGCAGCACACGGACAGGGGACAGGGGTGAGCAGTTCTTC

clone_size: few
d_call: NA
j_call: TRBJ1-3
v_call: TRBV4-2
cdr3_aa: CASSQDSKGAGNTIYF
cdr3_nt: TGTGCCAGCAGCCAAGATTCAAAAGGGGCTGGAAACACCATATATTTT

clone_size: NA
d_call: TRBD2
j_call: TRBJ2-1
v_call: TRBV5-4
cdr3_aa: CASSSTSGIGQFF
cdr3_nt: TGTGCCAGCAGCTCGACTAGCGGGATAGGGCAGTTCTTC

clone_size: NA
d_call: TRBD1
j_call: TRBJ2-5
v_call: TRBV4-2
cdr3_aa: CASSQQGQAQETQYF
cdr3_nt: TGTGCCAGCAGCCAACAGGGACAGGCACAAGAGACCCAGTACTTC

clone_size: NA
d_call: NA
j_call: TRBJ2-2
v_call: TRBV12-2
cdr3_aa: CASRLSGTGELFF
cdr3_nt: TGTGCAAGTCGCTTAAGCGGGACCGGGGAGCTGTTTTTT

clone_size: NA
d_call: NA
j_call: TRBJ1-4
v_call: TRBV6-2/TRBV6-3
cdr3_aa: CASSYARVNPNEKLFF
cdr3_nt: TGTGCCAGCAGTTACGCCAGGGTCAACCCTAATGAAAAACTGTTTTTT

clone_size: NA
d_call: TRBD2
j_call: TRBJ2-1
v_call: TRBV19
cdr3_aa: CASSPTGASGHNEQFF
cdr3_nt: TGTGCCAGTAGTCCCACCGGGGCTAGCGGTCACAATGAGCAGTTCTTC

clone_size: NA
d_call: NA
j_call: TRBJ1-2
v_call: TRBV6-5
cdr3_aa: CASEREVGYGYTF
cdr3_nt: TGTGCCAGCGAAAGGGAGGTTGGCTATGGCTACACCTTC

clone_size: once
d_call: NA
j_call: TRBJ1-6
v_call: TRBV5-6
cdr3_aa: CASSLNSLSSYNSPLHF
cdr3_nt: TGTGCCAGCAGCTTGAACAGCCTTAGCTCCTATAATTCACCCCTCCACTTT

clone_size: few
d_call: NA
j_call: TRBJ1-4
v_call: TRBV6-5
cdr3_aa: CASSYSTGGKLFF
cdr3_nt: TGTGCCAGCAGTTACTCGACAGGAGGAAAACTGTTTTTT

clone_size: NA
d_call: TRBD2
j_call: TRBJ2-3
v_call: TRBV5-1
cdr3_aa: CASSLLLPSGRGDTQYF
cdr3_nt: TGCGCCAGCAGCTTGCTCCTCCCTAGCGGGAGAGGAGATACGCAGTATTTT

clone_size: NA
d_call: NA
j_call: TRBJ2-1
v_call: TRBV7-8
cdr3_aa: CASSPLTAGEQFF
cdr3_nt: TGTGCCAGCAGCCCTTTAACCGCCGGGGAGCAGTTCTTC

clone_size: NA
d_call: NA
j_call: TRBJ2-3
v_call: TRBV3-1/TRBV3-2
cdr3_aa: CASSLSWQVPDTQYF
cdr3_nt: TGTGCCAGCAGCCTTTCGTGGCAGGTTCCAGATACGCAGTATTTT

clone_size: few
d_call: NA
j_call: TRBJ1-1
v_call: TRBV28
cdr3_aa: CASSLREGAFF
cdr3_nt: TGTGCCAGCAGTTTAAGGGAGGGGGCTTTCTTT

clone_size: NA
d_call: NA
j_call: TRBJ1-2
v_call: TRBV29-1
cdr3_aa: CSVTGYLDYGYTF
cdr3_nt: TGCAGCGTTACAGGGTATTTGGACTATGGCTACACCTTC

clone_size: NA
d_call: TRBD1
j_call: TRBJ2-4
v_call: TRBV7-2
cdr3_aa: CASSSSRQGYIQYF
cdr3_nt: TGTGCCAGCAGCTCGAGTAGACAGGGGTACATTCAGTACTTC

clone_size: NA
d_call: NA
j_call: TRBJ2-1
v_call: TRBV7-7
cdr3_aa: CASSLGTLEEQFF
cdr3_nt: TGTGCCAGCAGCTTAGGGACATTAGAGGAGCAGTTCTTC

clone_size: NA
d_call: NA
j_call: TRBJ1-3
v_call: TRBV28
cdr3_aa: CASSLLGVLSSGNTIYF
cdr3_nt: TGTGCCAGCAGTTTATTAGGGGTACTGAGCTCTGGAAACACCATATATTTT

clone_size: NA
d_call: NA
j_call: TRBJ2-3
v_call: TRBV13
cdr3_aa: CASSLRDFTDTQYF
cdr3_nt: TGTGCCAGCAGCTTACGGGACTTTACAGATACGCAGTATTTT

clone_size: once
d_call: NA
j_call: TRBJ2-6
v_call: TRBV9
cdr3_aa: CASSVSGSAAGANVLTF
cdr3_nt: TGTGCCAGCAGCGTATCAGGGTCTGCCGCTGGGGCCAACGTCCTGACTTTC

clone_size: NA
d_call: TRBD2
j_call: TRBJ2-7
v_call: TRBV4-2
cdr3_aa: CASSQAGGGAYEQYF
cdr3_nt: TGTGCCAGCAGCCAAGCTGGCGGGGGGGCCTACGAGCAGTACTTC

clone_size: NA
d_call: NA
j_call: TRBJ2-1
v_call: TRBV7-2
cdr3_aa: CASSSDWINEQFF
cdr3_nt: TGTGCCAGCAGCTCGGACTGGATTAATGAGCAGTTCTTC

clone_size: NA
d_call: NA
j_call: TRBJ2-5
v_call: TRBV29-1
cdr3_aa: CSVEEGGRETQYF
cdr3_nt: TGCAGCGTTGAAGAGGGAGGTAGAGAGACCCAGTACTTC

clone_size: NA
d_call: NA
j_call: TRBJ1-1
v_call: TRBV7-2
cdr3_aa: CASSLTGMNTEAFF
cdr3_nt: TGTGCCAGCAGCTTAACAGGGATGAACACTGAAGCTTTCTTT

clone_size: NA
d_call: NA
j_call: TRBJ1-1
v_call: TRBV19
cdr3_aa: CASRRLGYMTFF
cdr3_nt: TGTGCCAGTAGACGACTCGGCTATATGACTTTCTTT

clone_size: NA
d_call: NA
j_call: TRBJ1-1
v_call: TRBV5-1
cdr3_aa: CASSSGRGSGTEAFF
cdr3_nt: TGCGCCAGCAGCTCCGGAAGGGGGTCGGGGACTGAAGCTTTCTTT

clone_size: NA
d_call: TRBD2
j_call: TRBJ2-3
v_call: TRBV2
cdr3_aa: CASGGLAGTSTDTQYF
cdr3_nt: TGTGCCAGCGGCGGACTAGCGGGAACTAGCACAGATACGCAGTATTTT

clone_size: NA
d_call: NA
j_call: TRBJ1-4
v_call: TRBV27
cdr3_aa: CASSLLQGYEKLFF
cdr3_nt: TGTGCCAGCAGTTTACTACAGGGTTATGAAAAACTGTTTTTT

clone_size: once
d_call: TRBD2
j_call: TRBJ2-7
v_call: TRBV28
cdr3_aa: CASSPMTSGRTSYEQYF
cdr3_nt: TGTGCCAGCAGTCCCATGACTAGCGGGAGGACGTCCTACGAGCAGTACTTC

clone_size: NA
d_call: TRBD1
j_call: TRBJ1-2
v_call: TRBV19
cdr3_aa: CASILRPGQGLGYTF
cdr3_nt: TGTGCCAGTATTCTTCGCCCGGGACAGGGGTTGGGCTACACCTTC